Below are 30 T cell receptor beta chains sequenced from a single sample in a study of blood T cell repertoires in COVID-19. Profiling relied on immunoSEQ multiplex PCR, and the TCRdb table lists in-frame clones only, not all of them. This sample has approximately 24,000 clones, with 70% to 90% found just once. The sequenced sample was peripheral blood. These receptors all come from a man aged 65-85 years with acute or convalescent COVID-19.

The rearrangement links TRBV28 to TRBJ2-3, with 8 bases that match TRBD2. Germline loops: CDR1 MDHEN, CDR2 SYDVKM. Trimming at V came to 2 bases and at J to 5 bases, leaving 6 bases not matched to a gene. The CDR3 length is 15 residues. In DNA form, the CDR3 reads TGTGCCAGCAGTTTAGGAGCGGGAGATGTAGATACGCAGTATTTT. Translated: CASSLGAGDVDTQYF.

The V and J genes are TRBV27 and TRBJ1-2; a possible D gene is TRBD1 (5 bases). CDR1 and CDR2 from the germline V gene are MNHEY and SMNVEV (reference sequence). V gave up 0 bases and J gave up 8 bases, with 7 bases separating them. The CDR3 is 12 residues long. CDR3 coding DNA: TGTGCCAGCAGTTTATCTTCAGGGGGCTACACCTTC. Its translation: CASSLSSGGYTF.

V and J are TRBV27 and TRBJ2-3, with TRBD1 identical over 8 bases. The CDR3 has 16 amino acids. Losses at the gene ends were 3 bases for V and 3 bases for J; bases not matched to a gene: 8. Germline CDR1 MNHEY, CDR2 SMNVEV (reference sequence). CDR3 DNA: TGTGCCAGCAGTTTCCACGGACAGGGAAAGACAGATACGCAGTATTTT. Amino acids: CASSFHGQGKTDTQYF.

DNA for the CDR3: TGTGCCAGCTCACGGGAGACAGGGACCTACGAGCAGTACTTC. Translating it yields CASSRETGTYEQYF. V and J are TRBV18 and TRBJ2-7; 7 bases are a match to TRBD1. The CDR3 runs 14 residues. Germline lookup yields CDR1 KGHSH and CDR2 LQKENI. V lost 4 bases, J lost 2 bases, and 5 bases stayed unmatched.

V usage is TRBV15 and J usage is TRBJ2-1; possible D gene TRBD2, 5 bases. V gave up 0 bases and J gave up 3 bases, with 9 bases separating them. Germline V gene data show CDR1 as LNHNV and CDR2 as YYDKDF (reference sequence). The CDR3 covers 15 residues. The CDR3 DNA reads as TGTGCCACCAGCAGAGATCGTGGGAGCTACAATGAGCAGTTCTTC. This codes for CATSRDRGSYNEQFF.

The chain joins TRBV7-3 to TRBJ2-1, with D possibly being TRBD1 (5 bases). The CDR3 sequence is 16 residues long. V lost 1 base, J lost 2 bases, and 12 bases lay in between. From germline, CDR1 is SGHTA and CDR2 FQGTGA. The CDR3 here is CASSLRGPGTYNEQFF. The CDR3 coding sequence is TGTGCCAGCAGCTTAAGGGGCCCCGGCACCTACAATGAGCAGTTCTTC.

This sequence joins TRBV5-1 and TRBJ2-5, with D hard to call. Germline V CDR1 and CDR2: SGHRS, YFSETQ. There are 14 residues in the CDR3. Trimming cost V 0 bases and J 5 bases, with 11 bases left between them. As DNA, the CDR3 is TGCGCCAGCAGCTTGGAGTCTGGGCGCGAGACCCAGTACTTC. Translating gives CASSLESGRETQYF.

The chain combines TRBV25-1 with TRBJ1-2; TRBD1 is a possible D gene (6 bases). V lost 2 bases and J 4 bases, leaving 8 bases between the germline ends. The CDR3 loop spans 13 amino acids. Germline V gene lookup returns CDR1 MGHDK and CDR2 SYGVNS. In nucleotides, the CDR3 is TGTGCCAGCAGTGAAGGACAGAGCTATGGCTACACCTTC. As protein: CASSEGQSYGYTF.

V is TRBV6-2 or TRBV6-3 and J is TRBJ2-1; D perhaps matches TRBD2 (7 bases). The ends were cut back, 4 bases at V and 11 bases at J, with 12 bases in the middle. Germline CDR1 is MNHEY and CDR2 is SVGEGT. This CDR3 comprises 12 residues. CDR3 nucleotides: TGTGCCAGCAGTTTGGGGGGGCGGAAGCAGTTCTTC. Translating it yields CASSLGGRKQFF.

V is TRBV3-1 (or the pseudogene TRBV3-2) and J is TRBJ1-1, with 7 bases fitting TRBD1. Germline values: CDR1 LGHDT, CDR2 YNNKEL (reference sequence). With 4 bases clipped from V and 1 base from J, the junction kept 6 bases outside the gene matches. CDR3 length: 15 amino acids. CDR3 bases: TGTGCCAGCAGCCCCGAGGACAGGACGAACACTGAAGCTTTCTTT. This gives the protein CASSPEDRTNTEAFF.

The J gene is TRBJ2-7, the V gene TRBV6-5; 7 bases are a match to TRBD1. Germline V gives CDR1 MNHEY, CDR2 SVGAGI. V gave up 5 bases and J gave up 2 bases; unmatched junction bases: 9. The CDR3 runs 15 residues. CDR3 DNA: TGTGCCAGCAGTCGGCCCGACAGGGCTCCCTACGAGCAGTACTTC. It translates to CASSRPDRAPYEQYF.

The genes are TRBV18 and TRBJ2-1; no definite D call. V was pared by 2 bases and J by 5 bases, with 13 bases between. The germline CDR1 and CDR2 sequences are KGHSH and LQKENI. The CDR3 is made up of 15 amino acids. DNA of the CDR3: TGTGCCAGCTCACCAGGGTACAGCCGAAACAATGAGCAGTTCTTC. It is translated as CASSPGYSRNNEQFF.

This clone is labeled medium-sized. A read error may produce the germline difference seen at one junction end. This sample includes further DNA sequences coding for the same CDR3. The chain joins TRBV9 to TRBJ2-5, with TRBD2 matching over 9 bases. The CDR3 is made up of 15 amino acids. In germline, CDR1 is SGDLS, CDR2 YYNGEE. CDR3 residues: CAPRGGGGPQETQYF. In DNA form, the CDR3 reads TGCGCCCCCCGCGGCGGGGGGGGGCCCCAAGAGACCCAGTACTTC.

The chain recombines TRBV7-9 with TRBJ2-1; possible D gene TRBD2, 6 bases. Trimming took off 2 bases at V and 0 bases at J, with 11 bases between the two ends. Looked up from germline, CDR1 is SEHNR and CDR2 is FQNEAQ (reference sequence). CDR3 length equals 16 residues. The CDR3 coding sequence is TGTGCCAGCAGCTTATTCGGACTACGCTCCTACAATGAGCAGTTCTTC. This gives the protein CASSLFGLRSYNEQFF.

This chain joins TRBV7-6 and TRBJ1-2; 12 positions match TRBD1. This CDR3 region has 19 residues. V trimming: 5 bases; J trimming: 5 bases; junction bases outside the gene matches: 18. Germline CDR1 SGHVS, CDR2 FNYEAQ. The chain's CDR3 is CASSPFPGQGAIQRYGYTF. The CDR3 bases are TGTGCCAGCAGCCCCTTTCCGGGACAGGGGGCAATCCAGCGGTATGGCTACACCTTC.

This clone was counted once. V is TRBV18 and J is TRBJ2-1, with 7 bases lining up with TRBD1. This CDR3 region has 16 residues. CDR1 KGHSH and CDR2 LQKENI come from the germline V gene. V was clipped by 6 bases and J by 5 bases; unmatched bases: 13. CDR3 residues: CASSPFTPGTDNEQFF. CDR3 DNA sequence: TGTGCCAGCTCGCCCTTCACCCCCGGGACAGACAATGAGCAGTTCTTC.

This chain connects TRBV6-5 to TRBJ1-2; 7 bases fit TRBD1. V shed 7 bases and J 0 bases; nucleotides not matched to a gene: 5. CDR3 length equals 14 residues. Germline CDR1 and CDR2: MNHEY and SVGAGI. CDR3 residues: CASTKGQTNYGYTF. CDR3 coding DNA: TGTGCCAGCACTAAGGGACAGACTAACTATGGCTACACCTTC.

V gene TRBV5-4 combines with J gene TRBJ2-7; tentative D call: TRBD2 (5 bases). CDR3 length: 11 residues. Deletions cut 4 bases from V and 4 bases from J, with 6 bases between. Per the germline V gene, CDR1 is SGHNT and CDR2 is YYREEE (reference sequence). The CDR3 DNA reads TGTGCCAGCAGCCGGGAATACGAGCAGTACTTC. Protein product: CASSREYEQYF.

This clone came up a few times. The chain uses TRBV4-3 and TRBJ1-2; TRBD1 might be the D (6 bases). Germline V gives CDR1 LGHNA, CDR2 YSLEER. V lost 0 bases, J lost 8 bases, and 16 bases lay in between. The CDR3 covers 15 residues. DNA for the CDR3: TGCGCCAGCAGCCAAGAAGTCCAGGGGCTTTTCGGCTACACCTTC. Encoded protein: CASSQEVQGLFGYTF.

The chain is built from TRBV5-4 and TRBJ2-2, with no clear D. From germline, CDR1 is SGHNT and CDR2 YYREEE (reference sequence). The V end was cut by 4 bases, the J end by 4 bases, with 8 bases between. This CDR3 spans 13 amino acids. The CDR3, as DNA: TGTGCCAGCAGCCCTCGCGGCACCGGGGAGCTGTTTTTT. Its protein product is CASSPRGTGELFF.

This chain's CDR3 is CASSWPGEQYF. For the CDR3, the DNA is TGTGCCAGCAGTTGGCCGGGCGAGCAGTACTTC. The J gene is TRBJ2-7, the V gene TRBV6-5, with D unresolved. Trimming took off 4 bases at V and 6 bases at J, with 7 bases between the two ends. This CDR3 has 11 amino acids. Germline V gives CDR1 MNHEY, CDR2 SVGAGI.

This clone was counted once. The chain has TRBV2 and TRBJ2-1; D might be TRBD2 (6 bases). This CDR3 region has 12 residues. Germline CDR1 SNHLY, CDR2 FYNNEI. V lost 11 bases, J lost 10 bases, and 18 bases lay in between. CDR3 protein: CASRERAGEQFF. DNA of the CDR3: TGTGCCTCCCGGGAGAGGGCTGGGGAGCAGTTCTTC.

The chain has TRBV5-1 and TRBJ1-2; 11 bases match TRBD1. This CDR3 contains 14 residues. V lost 4 bases to trimming and J lost 5 bases; unmatched junction nucleotides: 4. Germline values: CDR1 SGHRS, CDR2 YFSETQ. Here the CDR3 reads CASSAGTGGYGYTF. CDR3 DNA sequence: TGCGCCAGCAGCGCTGGGACAGGGGGTTATGGCTACACCTTC.

The gene calls are TRBV9 and TRBJ1-2; no reliable D call. Trimming removed 0 bases from V and 6 bases from J, with 9 bases in between. Germline V gives CDR1 SGDLS, CDR2 YYNGEE. The CDR3 is 13 amino acids. In DNA, the CDR3 is TGTGCCAGCAGCGTAGAACACAGAGATGGCTACACCTTC. Translated, it gives CASSVEHRDGYTF.

This chain links TRBV6-5 with TRBJ2-7; 11 nucleotides align to TRBD1. Germline V lookup: CDR1 MNHEY, CDR2 SVGAGI. Losses at the gene ends were 2 bases for V and 6 bases for J; bases not matched to a gene: 9. The CDR3 extends over 16 amino acids. The CDR3 here is CASSYNFRTGGSEQYF. In nucleotides, the CDR3 is TGTGCCAGCAGTTACAACTTTCGGACAGGGGGCTCCGAGCAGTACTTC.

The chain combines TRBV28 with TRBJ1-1, with 8 bases matching TRBD1. Germline V CDR1 and CDR2: MDHEN, SYDVKM. CDR3 length: 16 residues. The V and J ends lost 6 bases and 0 bases, in that order; junction bases with no gene match: 9. DNA of the CDR3: TGTGCCAGCAGACCTTACCGACAGGGGCTGAACACTGAAGCTTTCTTT. It codes for CASRPYRQGLNTEAFF.

The V call is TRBV7-3, the J call TRBJ2-3; 10 bases agree with TRBD2. Per the germline V gene, CDR1 is SGHTA and CDR2 is FQGTGA. The CDR3 totals 15 residues. Trimming cost V 4 bases and J 4 bases; bases outside gene matches: 5. The CDR3 DNA reads TGTGCCAGCAGCTCCTCCCTAGCGGGAGCAGATACGCAGTATTTT. Translation gives CASSSSLAGADTQYF.

This clone was counted a few times. The chain couples TRBV27 to TRBJ1-1; 9 bases fit TRBD1. Germline CDR1 MNHEY, CDR2 SMNVEV (reference sequence). The ends lost 5 bases at V and 5 bases at J; junction bases unmatched: 3. CDR3 length: 13 residues. In DNA form, the CDR3 reads TGTGCCAGCAGTATGGACAGGGGTACTGAAGCTTTCTTT. Translated, it gives CASSMDRGTEAFF.

The CDR3 nucleotides read TGTGCCAGCAGCTCGGGACAGGGAAACAATGAGCAGTTCTTC. Residues: CASSSGQGNNEQFF. This chain links TRBV11-2 with TRBJ2-1, with TRBD1 matching over 9 bases. The CDR3 sequence is 14 residues long. Trimming at V came to 4 bases and at J to 5 bases, leaving 3 bases not matched to a gene. Germline V gene data show CDR1 as SGHAT and CDR2 as FQNNGV.

The rearrangement joins TRBV6-2 or TRBV6-3 to TRBJ2-7; 7 bases align to TRBD1. V lost 2 bases and J lost 7; bases outside the gene matches: 14. CDR1 is MNHEY and CDR2 is SVGEGT in the germline V gene. The CDR3 spans 16 residues. Written as DNA, the CDR3 is TGTGCCAGCAGTTACCAACCCGGACAGGTTCTGGGGGAGCAGTACTTC. It yields the protein CASSYQPGQVLGEQYF.